The next 23 T cell receptor beta chains were all read from a single sample in a study of shared clonotypes between healthy human individuals. TCRdb's copy holds only in-frame clones and misses some; the assay was immunoSEQ multiplex PCR. The sample records about 1.1 million clones, about 80% being singletons. What was sequenced was memory CD4+ T cells from PBMCs. Subset given: CD45RA-negative fraction. Receptors originate from a man younger than 30 in good health. Some clones in this sample may be carry-over from other donors' samples.

The V call is TRBV28, the J call TRBJ2-1; maybe TRBD1 (5 bases). V gave up 6 bases and J gave up 2 bases, with 11 bases separating them. The CDR3 length is 14 residues. Looked up from germline, CDR1 is MDHEN and CDR2 is SYDVKM. The DNA of the CDR3 is TGTGCCAGCAGACCTGGGGCCACCTACAATGAGCAGTTCTTC. This encodes CASRPGATYNEQFF. The full variable domain, completed using reference TRBV28 and TRBJ2-1, is DVKVTQSSRYLVKRTGEKVFLECVQDMDHENMFWYRQDPGLGLRLIYFSYDVKMKEKGDIPEGYSVSREKKERFSLILESASTNQTSMYLCASRPGATYNEQFFGPGTRLTVL.

Note on this clone: One junction end disagrees with the germline gene, perhaps due to a read error. The V call is TRBV7-2, the J call TRBJ2-7; 11 bases line up with TRBD2. CDR1 is SGHTA, CDR2 FQGNSA, per germline. CDR3 length: 17 amino acids. CDR3 protein: CASSRGPTSGKGYEQYF. The CDR3 region has the DNA TGCGCCAGCAGCCGAGGACCGACTAGCGGGAAGGGCTACGAGCAGTACTTC. The complete variable domain, with remaining parts taken from reference TRBV7-2 and TRBJ2-7, reads GAGVSQSPSNKVTEKGKDVELRCDPISGHTALYWYRQSLGQGLEFLIYFQGNSAPDKSGLPSDRFSAERTGGSVSTLTIQRTQQEDSAVYLCASSRGPTSGKGYEQYFGPGTRLTVT.

This clone showed up just a few times. This sequence joins TRBV7-8 and TRBJ2-5; D perhaps matches TRBD2 (6 bases). Trimming took 8 bases from V and 4 from J, leaving 14 bases between them. The CDR3 is 13 residues long. The germline V gene has CDR1 SGHVS and CDR2 FQNEAQ. DNA of the CDR3: TGTGCCAGCGATTTCGGGGGTGGAGAGACCCAGTACTTC. Protein sequence: CASDFGGGETQYF. The full variable domain, with the rest looked up from reference TRBV7-8 and TRBJ2-5, is GAGVSQSPRYKVAKRGQDVALRCDPISGHVSLFWYQQALGQGPEFLTYFQNEAQLDKSGLPSDRFFAERPEGSVSTLKIQRTQQEDSAVYLCASDFGGGETQYFGPGTRLLVL.

The V call is TRBV5-5, the J call TRBJ2-1; D unresolved. Trimming shortened V by 0 bases and J by 10 bases, and 11 bases separated the two germline ends. CDR3 length: 13 amino acids. Germline lookup yields CDR1 SGHKS and CDR2 YYEKEE (reference sequence). The CDR3 DNA reads as TGTGCCAGCAGCTTGGTTGTCTCATTGGAGCAGTTCTTC. It is translated as CASSLVVSLEQFF.

This chain joins TRBV5-4 and TRBJ1-2; weak D call: TRBD1 (6 bases). This CDR3 spans 11 amino acids. Germline CDR1 SGHNT, CDR2 YYREEE (reference sequence). V lost 7 bases and J lost 8, with 12 bases in between. The CDR3 loop is CASLGGRGYTF. As DNA, the CDR3 is TGTGCCAGCCTGGGGGGCCGGGGCTACACCTTC.

In this sample, this clone turned up once. The chain combines TRBV5-1 with TRBJ1-4, with D possibly being TRBD1 (5 bases). Between the trimmed V and J ends, which lost 4 bases and 4 bases, there was a span of 11 bases. CDR3 length: 14 residues. The germline V gene encodes CDR1 SGHRS and CDR2 YFSETQ. CDR3 residues: CASSLDSYNEKLFF. CDR3 in DNA: TGCGCCAGCAGCCTCGACAGCTATAATGAAAAACTGTTTTTT.

The chain carries TRBV9 and TRBJ2-2; a possible D gene is TRBD1 (5 bases). Germline assignment: CDR1 SGDLS and CDR2 YYNGEE. V was pared by 0 bases and J by 5 bases, with 11 bases between. The CDR3 contains 15 residues. CDR3 protein: CASSVVGAATGELFF. CDR3 nucleotides: TGTGCCAGCAGCGTAGTAGGGGCCGCAACCGGGGAGCTGTTTTTT.

The chain has TRBV25-1 and TRBJ2-2; D unclear. CDR1 and CDR2 from the germline V gene are MGHDK and SYGVNS. CDR3 length equals 14 residues. V was shortened by 3 bases and J by 1 base, with 6 bases between the two germline ends. CDR3 bases: TGTGCCAGCAGTGAGGCTGGGAACACCGGGGAGCTGTTTTTT. This translates into CASSEAGNTGELFF.

This clone was found once. Different DNA sequences within this sample yield the same CDR3. The chain carries TRBV7-3 and TRBJ1-2, with TRBD1 identical over 10 bases. Per the germline V gene, CDR1 is SGHTA and CDR2 is FQGTGA. J was trimmed by 4 bases and V by 5 bases; bases with no gene match: 4. The CDR3 has 14 amino acids. Here the CDR3 reads CASSETGGGYGYTF. CDR3 nucleotides: TGTGCCAGCAGCGAGACAGGGGGCGGCTATGGCTACACCTTC.

Written as DNA, the CDR3 is TGTGCCAGCAGTTCTAACCTACACCACAGGGCTCAGCCCCAGCATTTT. It encodes CASSSNLHHRAQPQHF. The rearrangement uses TRBV28 and TRBJ1-5; D may be TRBD1 (6 bases). The germline gives CDR1 MDHEN, CDR2 SYDVKM. V lost 4 bases and J lost 6, with 19 bases in between. This CDR3 spans 16 amino acids.

The chain recombines TRBV4-2 with TRBJ2-3, with TRBD2 identical over 11 bases. After removal of 3 bases from V and 5 bases from J, the junction contained 7 bases not matched to a gene. Per the germline V gene, CDR1 is LGHNA and CDR2 is YNFKEQ. This CDR3 comprises 16 residues. CDR3 in amino acids: CASSHISGREGDTQYF. The CDR3 DNA follows: TGTGCCAGCAGCCATATTAGCGGGAGGGAGGGAGATACGCAGTATTTT.

A single count supports this clone. The chain couples TRBV9 to TRBJ1-1; no clear D. Trimming cost V 0 bases and J 1 base, with 4 bases left between them. Germline V gene sequence: CDR1 SGDLS, CDR2 YYNGEE. The CDR3 runs 13 residues. The DNA for the CDR3 is TGTGCCAGCAGCGTAGCTGCGAACACTGAAGCTTTCTTT. Translating it yields CASSVAANTEAFF.

This clone was seen just once. This chain uses TRBV27 with TRBJ1-2, with 8 bases that match TRBD1. Germline trimming cut 6 bases from V and 4 bases from J; bases unmatched to any gene: 7. This CDR3 has 14 amino acids. Germline V gives CDR1 MNHEY, CDR2 SMNVEV (reference sequence). CDR3 region: CASRPGQASYGYTF. The CDR3 region has the DNA TGTGCCAGCAGACCGGGACAGGCGTCCTATGGCTACACCTTC.

V and J are TRBV28 and TRBJ1-4; 9 positions match TRBD1. Germline CDR1 MDHEN, CDR2 SYDVKM. The CDR3 is 16 residues long. The J segment lost 4 bases and the V segment lost 3 bases, leaving 6 bases of the junction unmatched. The DNA of the CDR3 is TGTGCCAGCAGTTTGGGGACAGGGTTCAATAATGAAAAACTGTTTTTT. This encodes CASSLGTGFNNEKLFF.

The rearrangement links TRBV18 to TRBJ2-1, with D possibly matching TRBD2 (5 bases). V gave up 3 bases and J gave up 7 bases, with 16 bases separating them. Germline-derived CDR1 and CDR2 are KGHSH and LQKENI. This CDR3 is built from 15 residues. The CDR3 sequence is CASSPQAANGNEQFF. CDR3 bases: TGTGCCAGCTCACCGCAAGCGGCCAATGGGAATGAGCAGTTCTTC.

This clone was seen a few times. The chain carries TRBV19 and TRBJ1-5, with 9 nucleotides matching TRBD1. The ends lost 8 bases at V and 5 bases at J; junction bases unmatched: 7. The CDR3 is 14 residues long. Looked up from germline, CDR1 is LNHDA and CDR2 is SQIVND (reference sequence). Here the CDR3 reads CASGQGFGYQPQHF. The CDR3 DNA follows: TGTGCCAGTGGACAGGGGTTTGGATATCAGCCCCAGCATTTT.

This CDR3 is CASIRLAGDEQYF. CDR3 in DNA: TGTGCCAGCATTCGACTAGCGGGAGACGAGCAGTACTTC. The chain combines TRBV28 with TRBJ2-7; 12 bases map to TRBD2. The trim removed 7 bases at V and 5 bases at J, leaving 3 bases unmatched. The CDR3 contains 13 residues. The germline CDR1 and CDR2 sequences are MDHEN and SYDVKM.

The chain links TRBV6-1 to TRBJ1-1; TRBD1 matches at 10 bases. The V segment lost 0 bases and the J segment 2 bases; nucleotides outside the gene matches: 6. Germline V gives CDR1 MNHNS, CDR2 SASEGT. The CDR3 has 17 amino acids. The DNA of the CDR3 is TGTGCCAGCAGTGAAGCGCTGACAGGGGGCCTTAACACTGAAGCTTTCTTT. Protein sequence: CASSEALTGGLNTEAFF.

This clone occurred once. The chain combines TRBV28 with TRBJ1-4; TRBD1 aligns across 12 bases. CDR1 MDHEN and CDR2 SYDVKM come from the germline V gene. V lost 3 bases to trimming and J lost 11 bases; unmatched junction nucleotides: 7. The CDR3 extends over 15 amino acids. CDR3 nucleotide sequence: TGTGCCAGCAGTTTTTCCCGGGACAGGGGGCTTAAACTGTTTTTT. The encoded protein is CASSFSRDRGLKLFF.

A remark on this clone: Within the sample, other DNA sequences also encode this same CDR3. This rearrangement joins TRBV18 to TRBJ2-7; 8 bases fit TRBD1. Looked up from germline, CDR1 is KGHSH and CDR2 is LQKENI. This CDR3 comprises 13 residues. J lost 3 bases, V lost 6 bases, and 4 bases had no gene match. CDR3 sequence: CASSRDRSYEQYF. CDR3 sequence (DNA): TGTGCCAGCTCGCGGGACAGGAGCTACGAGCAGTACTTC.

Points on this clone: Additional DNA sequences in this sample encode the identical CDR3. V and J are TRBV29-1 and TRBJ2-7, with D perhaps assigned TRBD1 or TRBD2 (5 bases each). Trimming shortened V by 6 bases and J by 2 bases, and 8 bases separated the two germline ends. Germline-derived CDR1 and CDR2 are SQVTM and ANQGSEA. The CDR3 consists of 11 residues. CDR3 protein: CSVGTAYEQYF. CDR3 DNA: TGCAGCGTCGGGACGGCCTACGAGCAGTACTTC.

In DNA, the CDR3 is TGTGCCAGCAGCTTGTACGGGGATCAGCCCCAGCATTTT. Its translation is CASSLYGDQPQHF. This rearrangement joins TRBV5-6 to TRBJ1-5; D is uncertain. CDR3 length: 13 residues. Trimming removed 1 base at V and 5 bases at J, with 7 bases between. Germline lookup yields CDR1 SGHDT and CDR2 YYEEEE.

Of note for this clone: The sample carries other DNA sequences with the same CDR3. The rearrangement joins TRBV9 to TRBJ2-5; tentative D call: TRBD1 (5 bases). V was cut by 1 base and J by 4 bases, with 14 bases left in between. This CDR3 region has 15 residues. Germline V CDR1 and CDR2: SGDLS, YYNGEE. CDR3 sequence (DNA): TGTGCCAGCAGCGTAACAGGCCGCAGTGGAGAGACCCAGTACTTC. It specifies CASSVTGRSGETQYF.